This passage covers 28 T cell receptor beta chains from one sample sequenced in a study of shared clonotypes between healthy human individuals. The protocol was immunoSEQ multiplex PCR, while the TCRdb copy is restricted to in-frame clones and leaves out a portion. Of roughly 2.2 million clones in the sample, roughly 92% are singletons; the top ten hold around 0.35%. What was sequenced was naive CD4+ T cells from PBMCs. This sample's subset: CD45RA+ positively selected. The source is a man between 18 and 29 years old in good health. Some clones in this sample may be carry-over from other donors' samples.

The J gene is TRBJ1-1, the V gene TRBV5-1, with TRBD1 as a possible D gene (5 bases). Trimming stripped 7 bases from V and 4 bases from J, with 17 bases between. This CDR3 region has 14 residues. Germline CDR1 SGHRS, CDR2 YFSETQ. CDR3 nucleotides: TGCGCCAGCTTTCTCGACGGGGGGAGCACTGAAGCTTTCTTT. Its translation is CASFLDGGSTEAFF. Variable domain in full (rest from reference TRBV5-1 and TRBJ1-1): KAGVTQTPRYLIKTRGQQVTLSCSPISGHRSVSWYQQTPGQGLQFLFEYFSETQRNKGNFPGRFSGRQFSNSRSEMNVSTLELGDSALYLCASFLDGGSTEAFFGQGTRLTVV.

This clone was picked up a small number of times. Other nucleotide sequences in the sample specify the same CDR3. The CDR3, as DNA: TGTGCCAGCAGGAACACTGAAGCTTTCTTT. Protein sequence: CASRNTEAFF. The chain links TRBV6-1 to TRBJ1-1; D call uncertain. The CDR3 covers 10 residues. The V end lost 6 bases, the J end lost 1 base, and 0 bases lay between the germline ends. CDR1 and CDR2 (germline): MNHNS, SASEGT.

The chain is built from TRBV5-1 and TRBJ2-5; TRBD2 matches at 12 bases. Trimming took 0 bases from V and 7 from J; bases not matched to a gene: 7. Germline lookup yields CDR1 SGHRS and CDR2 YFSETQ. This CDR3 is built from 16 residues. Here the CDR3 reads CASSLGTSGRLGTQYF. The CDR3 nucleotides read TGCGCCAGCAGCTTGGGAACTAGCGGGAGGTTGGGGACCCAGTACTTC.

A single count supports this clone. This chain uses TRBV5-1 with TRBJ2-7; D might be TRBD1 (6 bases). Trimming left V 5 bases short and J 1 base short, with 16 bases between. CDR1 and CDR2 (germline): SGHRS, YFSETQ. The CDR3 runs to 15 residues. The CDR3 loop is CASRIGPGASYEQYF. CDR3 DNA: TGCGCCAGCAGGATAGGTCCAGGGGCATCCTACGAGCAGTACTTC.

This clone was recorded a few times. The sample has other DNA sequences that encode this CDR3 too. The CDR3 loop is CASSLDRGGNQPQHF. The DNA for the CDR3 is TGTGCCAGCAGTCTAGACAGGGGCGGCAATCAGCCCCAGCATTTT. The chain uses TRBV2 and TRBJ1-5, with 8 bases fitting TRBD1. This CDR3 has 15 amino acids. Germline CDR1 SNHLY, CDR2 FYNNEI. J was trimmed by 2 bases and V by 5 bases; bases with no gene match: 5.

About this clone itself: Other DNA sequences of this sample code for an identical CDR3. This chain links TRBV6-5 with TRBJ2-6, with D unresolved. Between the trimmed V and J ends, which lost 0 bases and 1 base, there was a span of 4 bases. CDR1 is MNHEY, CDR2 SVGAGI, per germline. The CDR3 length is 15 residues. The CDR3 DNA follows: TGTGCCAGCAGTTACTCAAGGTCTGGGGCCAACGTCCTGACTTTC. Protein sequence: CASSYSRSGANVLTF.

The chain combines TRBV7-9 with TRBJ2-3; TRBD2 agrees at 11 bases. V gave up 3 bases and J gave up 14 bases; unmatched junction bases: 10. Germline CDR1 reads SEHNR; CDR2 reads FQNEAQ (reference sequence). The CDR3 extends over 14 amino acids. The CDR3 loop reads CASSFSTGGTSGYF. The CDR3 coding sequence is TGTGCCAGCAGCTTCTCGACAGGTGGGACTAGCGGGTATTTT. The full variable domain, in which reference TRBV7-9 and TRBJ2-3 provide the parts outside the CDR3, is DTGVSQNPRHKITKRGQNVTFRCDPISEHNRLYWYRQTLGQGPEFLTYFQNEAQLEKSRLLSDRFSAERPKGSFSTLEIQRTEQGDSAMYLCASSFSTGGTSGYFGPGTRLTVL.

A remark on this clone: Other DNA sequences from this sample encode an identical CDR3 as well. This chain uses TRBV6-6 with TRBJ1-5; D perhaps matches TRBD1 (5 bases). This CDR3 is 13 amino acids long. The ends were cut back, 2 bases at V and 7 bases at J, with 9 bases in the middle. CDR1 MNHNY and CDR2 SVGAGI come from the germline V gene (reference sequence). The CDR3: CASSYRGNQPQHF. The CDR3 DNA follows: TGTGCCAGCAGTTACCGGGGGAACCAGCCCCAGCATTTT.

This chain uses TRBV7-8 with TRBJ2-1; TRBD2 aligns across 9 bases. This CDR3 region has 14 residues. V shed 3 bases, J shed 6 bases, and the junction held 3 bases outside the gene matches. Per the germline V gene, CDR1 is SGHVS and CDR2 is FQNEAQ. The CDR3 DNA follows: TGTGCCAGCAGCTTCATAGCGGGAGTCAATGAGCAGTTCTTC. Translated: CASSFIAGVNEQFF.

This sequence joins TRBV11-1 and TRBJ2-5; possibly TRBD2 for D (5 bases). The CDR3 consists of 13 residues. V was trimmed by 3 bases and J by 7 bases, leaving 12 bases between them. CDR1 and CDR2 (germline): SGHAT, FQDESV (reference sequence). The CDR3 DNA follows: TGTGCCAGCAGCTTCGGCCCTGAGGGGACCCAGTACTTC. Translated, it gives CASSFGPEGTQYF.

This chain connects TRBV11-2 to TRBJ2-7, with no clear D. This CDR3 comprises 13 residues. Trimming took off 7 bases at V and 7 bases at J, with 17 bases between the two ends. The germline V gene has CDR1 SGHAT and CDR2 FQNNGV. The CDR3 protein is CASTLGQDWEQYF. Here the CDR3 DNA reads TGTGCCAGCACCCTAGGGCAGGATTGGGAGCAGTACTTC.

The chain employs TRBV28 and TRBJ1-2, with a possible D match to TRBD1 (6 bases). CDR3 size: 14 residues. Looked up from germline, CDR1 is MDHEN and CDR2 is SYDVKM. V lost 6 bases and J lost 3, with 14 bases in between. The CDR3 DNA reads TGTGCCAGCAGCCCGAAGGGGGGGCACTATGGCTACACCTTC. Protein: CASSPKGGHYGYTF.

The J gene is TRBJ2-7, the V gene TRBV19; 7 bases fit TRBD1. The V gene's germline CDR1 is LNHDA and CDR2 SQIVND (reference sequence). The CDR3 is 13 amino acids. The J segment lost 3 bases and the V segment lost 6 bases, leaving 5 bases of the junction unmatched. The CDR3 DNA reads as TGTGCCAGTAGGATGACAGGGATCTACGAGCAGTACTTC. Amino acids: CASRMTGIYEQYF.

CDR3 amino acids: CASSFSVYEQYF. The DNA of the CDR3 is TGTGCCAGCAGCTTTTCAGTTTACGAGCAGTACTTC. This sequence joins TRBV7-9 and TRBJ2-5; D is unresolved. The end of the DNA fits TRBJ2-7 better, so the J call may be wrong. The CDR3 length is 12 residues. Germline V gene data show CDR1 as SEHNR and CDR2 as FQNEAQ (reference sequence).

This clone was found once. V and J are TRBV18 and TRBJ1-4; D not certain. This CDR3 has 16 residues. The V gene's germline CDR1 is KGHSH and CDR2 LQKENI. Between the trimmed V and J ends, which lost 2 bases and 0 bases, there was a span of 10 bases. This CDR3 reads CASSPSQAATNEKLFF. The CDR3 DNA reads as TGTGCCAGCTCACCATCGCAGGCGGCAACTAATGAAAAACTGTTTTTT.

The genes are TRBV27 and TRBJ1-5; D is possibly TRBD1 (5 bases). The CDR3 runs 14 residues. Germline CDR1 and CDR2: MNHEY and SMNVEV (reference sequence). V was trimmed by 5 bases and J by 7 bases, leaving 15 bases between them. Here the CDR3 DNA reads TGTGCCAGCAGTACGATTCAGGGCACACAGCCCCAGCATTTT. It is translated as CASSTIQGTQPQHF.

V gene TRBV28 combines with J gene TRBJ2-3, with TRBD2 matching over 11 bases. The CDR3 extends over 14 amino acids. V lost 5 bases, J lost 6 bases, and 4 bases stayed unmatched. The V gene's germline CDR1 is MDHEN and CDR2 SYDVKM. The CDR3 DNA follows: TGTGCCAGCAGTGTAGCGGGAGGGCGGGATACGCAGTATTTT. Translation gives CASSVAGGRDTQYF. The full variable domain, its missing parts supplied by reference TRBV28 and TRBJ2-3, is DVKVTQSSRYLVKRTGEKVFLECVQDMDHENMFWYRQDPGLGLRLIYFSYDVKMKEKGDIPEGYSVSREKKERFSLILESASTNQTSMYLCASSVAGGRDTQYFGPGTRLTVL.

The chain couples TRBV7-8 to TRBJ2-2; D is possibly TRBD2 (5 bases). The CDR3 runs to 15 residues. CDR1 is SGHVS, CDR2 FQNEAQ, per germline. The V end was cut by 5 bases, the J end by 1 base, with 11 bases between. DNA for the CDR3: TGTGCCAGCAGCCCAAGGGCGGGGAACACCGGGGAGCTGTTTTTT. Translation gives CASSPRAGNTGELFF.

This chain connects TRBV4-2 to TRBJ2-5; D tentatively reads TRBD1 or TRBD2 (6 bases each). Germline values: CDR1 LGHNA, CDR2 YNFKEQ. With 8 bases removed from V and 5 bases from J, the gap between germline ends came to 18 bases. The CDR3 has 14 residues. CDR3 in DNA: TGTGCCAGCGGACAATGGGGGGCGGGGGAGACCCAGTACTTC. Protein product: CASGQWGAGETQYF.

This clone was found once. V and J are TRBV28 and TRBJ2-7, with 7 nucleotides matching TRBD1. The CDR3 consists of 16 residues. J gave up 3 bases and V 4 bases, and 12 bases lay outside the gene matches. Germline V gene data show CDR1 as MDHEN and CDR2 as SYDVKM. Here the CDR3 reads CASSSPRQGMRYEQYF. In DNA form, the CDR3 reads TGTGCCAGCAGTTCCCCACGACAGGGCATGCGCTACGAGCAGTACTTC.

V is TRBV28 and J is TRBJ1-6; D is uncertain. V dropped 5 bases and J dropped 5 bases, with 4 bases sitting between them. CDR3 length equals 12 residues. The germline CDR1 and CDR2 sequences are MDHEN and SYDVKM. DNA of the CDR3: TGTGCCAGCAGTGACCATAATTCACCCCTCCACTTT. This encodes CASSDHNSPLHF.

This chain joins TRBV5-1 and TRBJ1-1; no firm D call. Looked up from germline, CDR1 is SGHRS and CDR2 is YFSETQ. Between the trimmed V and J ends, which lost 4 bases and 7 bases, there was a span of 14 bases. The CDR3 runs 13 residues. CDR3 sequence (DNA): TGCGCCAGCAGCCTTACGGATATATTTGAAGCTTTCTTT. This encodes CASSLTDIFEAFF.

The chain is built from TRBV7-3 and TRBJ2-1; the match to TRBD2 covers 10 bases. There are 16 residues in the CDR3. The V segment lost 5 bases and the J segment 7 bases; nucleotides outside the gene matches: 11. From germline, CDR1 is SGHTA and CDR2 FQGTGA. The CDR3 region is CASSPRTSGAFNEQFF. The CDR3 nucleotides are TGTGCCAGCAGCCCACGGACTAGCGGCGCCTTTAATGAGCAGTTCTTC.

This rearrangement joins TRBV5-6 to TRBJ1-2; 7 nucleotides align to TRBD1. The J segment lost 4 bases and the V segment lost 1 base, leaving 1 base of the junction unmatched. The CDR3 sequence is 13 residues long. Germline V CDR1 and CDR2: SGHDT, YYEEEE. In nucleotides, the CDR3 is TGTGCCAGCAGCTTGTCAGGGGGCTATGGCTACACCTTC. This translates into CASSLSGGYGYTF.

This chain links TRBV28 with TRBJ2-3; 8 positions agree with TRBD1. V lost 7 bases, J lost 3 bases, and 12 bases stayed unmatched. This CDR3 has 16 residues. In germline, CDR1 is MDHEN, CDR2 SYDVKM. For the CDR3, the DNA is TGTGCCAGCACATTTCGGGGCAGGGGGCGGACAGATACGCAGTATTTT. Its translation: CASTFRGRGRTDTQYF.

This chain links TRBV9 with TRBJ2-2, with D possibly being TRBD2 (5 bases). Deletions cut 2 bases from V and 3 bases from J, with 11 bases between. The CDR3 is 15 residues long. Germline lookup yields CDR1 SGDLS and CDR2 YYNGEE. The CDR3 is CASSVSSGYTGELFF. Written as DNA, the CDR3 is TGTGCCAGCAGCGTTTCCAGCGGTTACACCGGGGAGCTGTTTTTT.

V usage is TRBV5-4 and J usage is TRBJ2-5; D is perhaps TRBD2 (6 bases). Germline CDR1 is SGHNT and CDR2 is YYREEE (reference sequence). The V end was cut by 4 bases, the J end by 1 base, with 14 bases between. The CDR3 has 15 amino acids. For the CDR3, the DNA is TGTGCCAGCAGCCTGGGGGGTCAGAGCCAAGAGACCCAGTACTTC. This encodes CASSLGGQSQETQYF.

The J gene is TRBJ2-1, the V gene TRBV29-1; 16 bases map to TRBD2. The germline V gene has CDR1 SQVTM and CDR2 ANQGSEA. Losses at the gene ends were 6 bases for V and 7 bases for J; bases not matched to a gene: 18. This CDR3 has 19 residues. The CDR3 is CSVAGLAGGPLSLGNEQFF. The CDR3 nucleotides read TGCAGCGTCGCGGGACTAGCGGGAGGGCCTTTGTCCTTGGGGAATGAGCAGTTCTTC.